The 5 T cell receptor beta chains listed next were all sequenced from one sample in a study of CXCR3-negative and CXCR3-positive naive CD8 T cells. Broader study findings: The study found more hydrophobic TRB CDR3s in CXCR3-positive naive cells than in CXCR3-negative naive cells.

UMI labels and 5' RACE were used to prepare the TRB cDNA libraries. For each CDR3 protein, TCRdb gives one entry from its re-call of the 5' RACE reads, without DNA. This sample contains more than 75,000 distinct CDR3 sequences. Their antigen targets remain unknown. Sequenced input: naive CXCR3+ CD8+ T cells from blood. This sample's subset: CD45RO-CCR7+CD27+CD95- naive CD8+ T cells expressing CXCR3 (TNR3+). The receptors come from a human donor in good health. Some clones in this sample may be carry-over from other donors' samples.

The V and J genes are TRBV29-1 and TRBJ2-7; TCRdb picks TRBD1, but there is no DNA to check that call. CDR1 and CDR2 from the germline V gene are SQVTM and ANQGSEA. The CDR3 extends over 13 amino acids. CDR3 sequence reads: CSVSGTDAYEQYF.

The V and J genes are TRBV12-3 or TRBV12-4 and TRBJ1-1; lacking DNA, the TRBD1 call made by TCRdb goes unchecked. The CDR3 totals 14 residues. The chain's CDR3 is CASSPDRLVTEAFF.

The CDR3 spells CASSYGMWGYEQYF. This chain joins TRBV27 and TRBJ2-7; TCRdb selects TRBD2, and the lack of DNA leaves this call unchecked. The germline V gene encodes CDR1 MNHEY and CDR2 SMNVEV (reference sequence). This CDR3 is built from 14 residues.

The V and J genes are TRBV6-5 and TRBJ1-2; TCRdb's D call of TRBD1 is untestable without DNA. Germline CDR1 reads MNHEY; CDR2 reads SVGAGI. The CDR3 contains 15 residues. The CDR3: CASSYSKSDRDGYTF.

V and J are TRBV11-3 and TRBJ2-3; TCRdb indicates TRBD1, and absent DNA this call remains unverified. The CDR3 contains 17 residues. The germline CDR1 and CDR2 sequences are SGHNT and YENEEA. CDR3 sequence: CASSSYPGTGDTDTQYF.